The T cell receptor (beta chain) described here comes from a study of cytomegalovirus exposure and HLA in healthy donors. The study, taken as a whole, reports: In vitro work confirmed that three CMV-associated chains recognize CMV antigens.

Produced via immunoSEQ multiplex PCR; TCRdb's table is partial and in-frame only. The top ten hold roughly 0.96% of the sample, which has about 310,000 clones, roughly 86% seen once. A note on this clone: Its specificity is not known.

Donors came from a validation cohort of approximately 110 subjects, distinct from the first 666-subject cohort. The sequence was collected from a man in his thirties or forties in good health and CMV-seronegative. The source material was PBMCs.

The DNA of the CDR3 is TGTGCCAGCAGTGATATGGACATATCCTCCTACGAGCAGTACTTC. Its protein is CASSDMDISSYEQYF. The V call is TRBV6-1, the J call TRBJ2-7, with D tentatively TRBD1 (5 bases). This CDR3 is built from 15 residues. V was pared by 3 bases and J by 0 bases, with 12 bases between. Germline V lookup: CDR1 MNHNS, CDR2 SASEGT.